Listed below are T cell receptor beta chains from one sample, sequenced in a study of shared clonotypes between healthy human individuals. Produced via immunoSEQ multiplex PCR; TCRdb's table is partial and in-frame only. This table has around 2.3 million clones, almost 96% appearing once. Source material: naive CD4+ T cells sorted from blood. Receptors were obtained from a man younger than 30 in good health. Each CDR3 is given with its conserved first and last residue. Fields, in order: V gene, CDR3 protein.

TRBV6-5 CASKRDRDYYEQYF
TRBV5-4 CASSPALGSGNEQFF
TRBV28 CASSPQGFYGYTF
TRBV30 CAWSSGTRILRRQYF
TRBV5-6 CASSFGQYTSYEQYF
TRBV27 CASRQGLETQYF
TRBV5-1 CASSLQGLETQYF
TRBV7-6 CASSSLPPVTGRVGEQYF
TRBV6-4 CASSPGLASGELFF
TRBV4-1 CASSQGRGQETQYF
TRBV14 CASSFRSEWSTDTQYF
TRBV28 CASSLRVPGQGYNEQFF
TRBV7-2 CASSFGQAYGYTF
TRBV6-6 CASSYPDSSGNTIYF
TRBV18 CASSPPGGAEQYF
TRBV7-2 CASSQAGLAGVKQYF
TRBV30 CAWSVLSGGYLRAF
TRBV7-9 CASSLGQGASFGYTF
TRBV18 CASSTLTSSTGELFF
TRBV6-5 CASSYGERSALHF
TRBV7-2 CASSPGVGRSSYNEQFF
TRBV21-1 CASSKGRAGETYEQYF
TRBV6-1 CASSGLEQGRQGEQYF
TRBV7-2 CASSLSAGSGGPQHF
TRBV18 CASSPIQGGDTEAFF
TRBV10-1 CASSESNGWTKNIQYF
TRBV28 CASSLGGLGNQPQHF
TRBV28 CASSPRVNQPQHF
TRBV15 CATSRGSGLSYEQYF
TRBV4-1 CASSQGIYQETQYF
TRBV11-2 CASSSRTDTQYF
TRBV4-3 CASSQDLRGLRSYEQYF
TRBV6-5 CASSYSKAENNSPLHF
TRBV2 CASSEAEAGRGEAFF
TRBV6-5 CASSPGLVTDTQYF
TRBV4-3 CASSQQPQGTEAFF
TRBV13 CASSLVTGGRNTEAFF
TRBV7-2 CASSIVAEREQYF
TRBV18 CASSPLAGGQETQYF
TRBV7-9 CASSLGQGDTEAFF
TRBV4-3 CASSQDPQLSGIEQFF
TRBV4-1 CASSRSSGTDYEQFF
TRBV5-6 CASSFRVTTNEKLFF
TRBV2 CASSKDRDYEQYF
TRBV19 CASSIDLRQGSEQYF
TRBV6-5 CASSKNRGGGEQYF
TRBV4-1 CASSQDDRPYGYTF
TRBV4-1 CASSERAQGYGYTF
TRBV5-6 CASSLGSGPQHF
TRBV7-2 CASSLRSNGYTF
TRBV7-2 CASSLSSVPNYGYTF
TRBV6-1 CASSVRPTVNYGYTF
TRBV5-4 CASSSLGGSLGNEQFF
TRBV6-5 CASGRSAGNTIYF
TRBV5-1 CASSDTGPYEQYF
TRBV28 CASGQWEQYF
TRBV10-1 CASSESSGSTGELFF
TRBV20-1 CSANRGGEAFF
TRBV4-1 CASSHGDLNTEAFF